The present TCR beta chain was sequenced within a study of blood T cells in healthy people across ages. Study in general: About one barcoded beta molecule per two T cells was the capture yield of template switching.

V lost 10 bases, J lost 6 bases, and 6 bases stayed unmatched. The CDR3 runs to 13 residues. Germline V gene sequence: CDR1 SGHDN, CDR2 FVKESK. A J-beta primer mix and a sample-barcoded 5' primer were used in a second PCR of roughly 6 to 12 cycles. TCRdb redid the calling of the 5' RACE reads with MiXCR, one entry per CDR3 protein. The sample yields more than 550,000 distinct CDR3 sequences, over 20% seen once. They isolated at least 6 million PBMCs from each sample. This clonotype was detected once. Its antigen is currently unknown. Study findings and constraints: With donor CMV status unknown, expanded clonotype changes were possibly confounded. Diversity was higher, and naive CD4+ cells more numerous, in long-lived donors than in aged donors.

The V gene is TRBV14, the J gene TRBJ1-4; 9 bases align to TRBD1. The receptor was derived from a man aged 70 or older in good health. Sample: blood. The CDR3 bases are TGTGCCACCAACCGGGACAGGGATGAAAAACTGTTTTTT. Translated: CATNRDRDEKLFF. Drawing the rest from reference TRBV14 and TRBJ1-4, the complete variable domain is EAGVTQFPSHSVIEKGQTVTLRCDPISGHDNLYWYRRVMGKEIKFLLHFVKESKQDESGMPNNRFLAERTGGTYSTLKVQPAELEDSGVYFCATNRDRDEKLFFGSGTQLSVL.